These T cell receptor beta chains were read from a single sample in a study of blood T cell repertoires in COVID-19. Some clones are missing from TCRdb's copy, which holds only in-frame ones; the method was immunoSEQ multiplex PCR. The profile shows over 150,000 clones, around 84% of them singletons. The sample was PBMCs or T cells enriched from blood (not recorded which). The source is a man aged 45 to 65 who had recovered from COVID-19. The CDR3 runs from the conserved cysteine through the conserved F or W. D genes are given only for firm matches. Size values are once, few and many counts, or a class for expanded clones, and some rows have none.

>TRBJ2-7|TRBD2|.|14|TRBV27
TGTGCCAGCAGTTTGGGAGGGACCACCTACGAGCAGTACTTC
CASSLGGTTYEQYF
>TRBJ1-1|TRBD1|.|13|TRBV19
TGTGCCAGTAGTGTCAGGGGGGACACTGAAGCTTTCTTT
CASSVRGDTEAFF
>TRBJ1-2|.|few|13|TRBV12-5
TGTGCTAGTGGTTTGTACCAGGTACATGGCTACACCTTC
CASGLYQVHGYTF
>TRBJ2-5|TRBD2|.|15|TRBV2
TGTGCCAGCAGTGTCAGGACTAGCCTCCAAGAGACCCAGTACTTC
CASSVRTSLQETQYF
>TRBJ2-1|.|.|17|TRBV11-2
TGTGCCAGCAGCTTAAGGGGGGGCGGGGCGGCTCACAATGAGCAGTTCTTC
CASSLRGGGAAHNEQFF
>TRBJ2-1|TRBD2|.|15|TRBV6-2/TRBV6-3
TGTGCCAGCAGTTACCAGCGGGGGGCCTACAATGAGCAGTTCTTC
CASSYQRGAYNEQFF
>TRBJ2-2|.|.|13|TRBV12-3/TRBV12-4
TGTGCCAGCAGTTTGGCTGGCACCGGGGAGCTGTTTTTT
CASSLAGTGELFF
>TRBJ2-1|TRBD1|.|15|TRBV19
TGTGCCAGTCTTGGGGACAGGGGCTCCTACAATGAGCAGTTCTTC
CASLGDRGSYNEQFF
>TRBJ1-2|.|.|15|TRBV11-2
TGTGCCAGCAGCTTATCTGGGGCGAGGAACTATGGCTACACCTTC
CASSLSGARNYGYTF
>TRBJ1-2|.|once|11|TRBV19
TGTGCCAGTAGTTCGGGCTATGGCTACACCTTC
CASSSGYGYTF
>TRBJ1-1|TRBD1|.|15|TRBV19
TGTGCCAGTAGTCCCCCCGACAGGGCGAGAACTGAAGCTTTCTTT
CASSPPDRARTEAFF
>TRBJ1-1|.|.|14|TRBV15
TGTGCCACCAGCAGAGCCTGGGGGGGGACTGAAGCTTTCTTT
CATSRAWGGTEAFF
>TRBJ1-4|.|.|15|TRBV19
TGTGCCAGTAGTATCAACGGAGCAACTAATGAAAAACTGTTTTTT
CASSINGATNEKLFF